A selection of T cell receptor beta chains follows, all from one sample in a study of T cell responses to AZD1222 COVID-19 vaccine. Assay: immunoSEQ multiplex PCR; the TCRdb copy retains only in-frame clones and omits some. The table lists around 110,000 clones, approximately 83% of them singletons, with more than 3% in the top ten. The starting material was peripheral blood, obtained on day 0 of MenACWY control vaccination. Every receptor here comes from an adult in good health. The CDR3 runs from the conserved cysteine through the conserved F or W. D genes are given only for firm matches. Not every row has a clone size; where given, it reads once, few, many or a size class.

J: TRBJ2-3; V: TRBV27; size: NA; D: NA; CDR3: CASRLEGGGVPDTQYF; DNA: TGTGCCAGCAGACTGGAGGGAGGTGGGGTGCCAGATACGCAGTATTTT
J: TRBJ1-2; V: TRBV7-8; size: NA; D: NA; CDR3: CASSTGQYYGYTF; DNA: TGTGCCAGCAGCACAGGACAGTACTATGGCTACACCTTC
J: TRBJ2-1; V: TRBV10-1; size: NA; D: TRBD2; CDR3: CASSDVGRGANEQFF; DNA: TGCGCCAGCAGTGACGTCGGGAGGGGGGCCAATGAGCAGTTCTTC
J: TRBJ2-7; V: TRBV2; size: NA; D: NA; CDR3: CASSDGGASDEQYF; DNA: TGTGCCAGCAGTGATGGGGGGGCCTCGGACGAGCAGTACTTC
J: TRBJ2-5; V: TRBV7-7; size: once; D: NA; CDR3: CASSLALEGGPQETQYF; DNA: TGTGCTAGCAGCTTAGCGCTGGAGGGTGGCCCGCAAGAGACCCAGTACTTC
J: TRBJ2-7; V: TRBV10-3; size: NA; D: NA; CDR3: CAISEGGASSYEQYF; DNA: TGTGCCATCAGTGAAGGCGGCGCGAGCTCCTACGAGCAGTACTTC
J: TRBJ2-7; V: TRBV6-2/TRBV6-3; size: NA; D: NA; CDR3: CASSYSRTYEQYF; DNA: TGTGCCAGCAGTTACTCTAGGACCTACGAGCAGTACTTC
J: TRBJ2-3; V: TRBV6-1; size: few; D: NA; CDR3: CASSEEMAAGGTDTQYF; DNA: TGTGCCAGCAGTGAAGAAATGGCGGCAGGGGGCACAGATACGCAGTATTTT
J: TRBJ1-2; V: TRBV7-9; size: NA; D: NA; CDR3: CASSFQSDYGYTF; DNA: TGTGCCAGCAGCTTTCAGAGTGATTATGGCTACACCTTC
J: TRBJ1-4; V: TRBV4-2; size: NA; D: TRBD1; CDR3: CASSQGDSNEKLFF; DNA: TGTGCCAGCAGCCAAGGGGACAGCAATGAAAAACTGTTTTTT
J: TRBJ2-7; V: TRBV7-9; size: NA; D: NA; CDR3: CASSLEGNEQYF; DNA: TGTGCCAGCAGCTTGGAAGGGAACGAGCAGTACTTC
J: TRBJ1-1; V: TRBV18; size: NA; D: TRBD1; CDR3: CASSPEDRAGTEAFF; DNA: TGTGCCAGCTCACCTGAGGACAGGGCGGGTACTGAAGCTTTCTTT
J: TRBJ1-2; V: TRBV28; size: NA; D: TRBD1; CDR3: CASSNRGVTNYGYTF; DNA: TGTGCCAGCAGCAACAGGGGCGTCACTAACTATGGCTACACCTTC
J: TRBJ1-1; V: TRBV3-1/TRBV3-2; size: few; D: TRBD1; CDR3: CASSPQQGVNTEAFF; DNA: TGTGCCAGCAGCCCACAACAGGGGGTGAACACTGAAGCTTTCTTT
J: TRBJ2-2; V: TRBV7-2; size: NA; D: NA; CDR3: CASSLQGPNTGELFF; DNA: TGTGCCAGCAGCTTGCAGGGGCCGAACACCGGGGAGCTGTTTTTT
J: TRBJ2-7; V: TRBV6-5; size: NA; D: NA; CDR3: CASSWGPFAWYEQYF; DNA: TGTGCCAGCAGTTGGGGACCTTTTGCCTGGTACGAGCAGTACTTC
J: TRBJ2-1; V: TRBV28; size: NA; D: TRBD2; CDR3: CASSSPTSGKYNEQFF; DNA: TGTGCCAGCAGTTCCCCGACTAGCGGGAAATACAATGAGCAGTTCTTC
J: TRBJ1-3; V: TRBV4-3; size: NA; D: NA; CDR3: CASSQDRSPSGNTIYF; DNA: TGCGCCAGCAGCCAAGATAGGAGTCCCTCTGGAAACACCATATATTTT
J: TRBJ1-5; V: TRBV16; size: few; D: TRBD1; CDR3: CASSTATGGLPQHF; DNA: TGTGCCAGCAGCACAGCGACAGGGGGTCTGCCCCAGCATTTT
J: TRBJ1-4; V: TRBV3-1/TRBV3-2; size: NA; D: NA; CDR3: CASSRDFNEKLFF; DNA: TGTGCCAGCAGTCGGGACTTTAATGAAAAACTGTTTTTT
J: TRBJ2-3; V: TRBV4-1; size: NA; D: NA; CDR3: CASSPHPQAPLSTDTQYF; DNA: TGCGCCAGCAGCCCCCACCCCCAGGCCCCTCTTAGCACAGATACGCAGTATTTT
J: TRBJ2-3; V: TRBV27; size: NA; D: NA; CDR3: CASSFRPPVNSDTQYF; DNA: TGTGCCAGCAGTTTTCGCCCCCCAGTGAATTCAGATACGCAGTATTTT
J: TRBJ2-5; V: TRBV7-2; size: NA; D: TRBD2; CDR3: CASSLMLTSGEETQYF; DNA: TGTGCCAGCAGCTTAATGTTGACTAGCGGGGAAGAGACCCAGTACTTC
J: TRBJ2-7; V: TRBV9; size: NA; D: TRBD1; CDR3: CASSVPGQGLNYEQYF; DNA: TGTGCCAGCAGCGTTCCGGGACAGGGGCTTAACTACGAGCAGTACTTC
J: TRBJ1-5; V: TRBV5-8; size: NA; D: NA; CDR3: CASSLGHSAQHF; DNA: TGTGCCAGCAGCTTGGGACATTCCGCCCAGCATTTT
J: TRBJ2-5; V: TRBV10-2; size: NA; D: TRBD1; CDR3: CASSVTGETQYF; DNA: TGCGCCAGCAGTGTGACAGGGGAGACCCAGTACTTC
J: TRBJ1-1; V: TRBV6-4; size: few; D: TRBD1; CDR3: CASSLHGTANLMNTEAFF; DNA: TGTGCCAGCAGTTTACATGGGACAGCCAATCTTATGAACACTGAAGCTTTCTTT
J: TRBJ2-1; V: TRBV2; size: NA; D: TRBD1; CDR3: CASNGRDRPYNEQFF; DNA: TGTGCCAGCAACGGGCGGGACAGGCCATACAATGAGCAGTTCTTC
J: TRBJ2-7; V: TRBV21-1; size: NA; D: NA; CDR3: CASSKEDSVIGSTYEQYF; DNA: TGTGCCAGCAGCAAAGAGGATTCCGTCATCGGGTCTACCTACGAGCAGTACTTC